This entry lists 15 T cell receptor beta chains sequenced from one sample in a study of cytomegalovirus exposure and HLA in healthy donors. Repertoires were generated with immunoSEQ multiplex PCR, while TCRdb's copy carries only in-frame clones and drops some. In the table there are about 78,000 clones, 90% to 97% of which are singletons. Input material: PBMCs. The receptors were gathered from a man aged 18 to 29 in good health and CMV-seropositive.

This chain connects TRBV7-2 to TRBJ2-1, with 12 bases lining up with TRBD1. The CDR3 contains 16 residues. The V gene end was trimmed by 5 bases and the J gene end by 2 bases; junction bases not matched to a gene: 4. Germline CDR1 is SGHTA and CDR2 is FQGNSA. Written as DNA, the CDR3 is TGTGCCAGCAGCGTCGGGACAGGGGGCCCCTACAATGAGCAGTTCTTC. Translation: CASSVGTGGPYNEQFF.

The gene calls are TRBV7-9 and TRBJ2-7, with a tentative D call TRBD2 (6 bases). Trimming took off 1 base at V and 5 bases at J, with 12 bases between the two ends. Per germline, CDR1 SEHNR and CDR2 FQNEAQ (reference sequence). The CDR3 runs 14 residues. In DNA form, the CDR3 reads TGTGCCAGCAGCTTAGAAACGGGACTTCACGAGCAGTACTTC. Residues: CASSLETGLHEQYF.

The chain joins TRBV19 to TRBJ2-4, with TRBD1 matching 9 bases. The CDR3 spans 12 residues. CDR1 and CDR2 from the germline V gene are LNHDA and SQIVND (reference sequence). J lost 7 bases, V lost 10 bases, and 5 bases had no gene match. CDR3 sequence reads: CATGDRVNIQYF. The CDR3 nucleotides read TGTGCCACCGGGGACAGGGTTAACATTCAGTACTTC.

The chain uses TRBV5-1 and TRBJ2-2; a possible D gene is TRBD2 (6 bases). Germline CDR1 SGHRS, CDR2 YFSETQ. The CDR3 contains 14 residues. V shed 2 bases and J shed 5 bases, with 10 bases lying between them. CDR3 loop: CASSFGSLTGELFF. CDR3 sequence (DNA): TGCGCCAGCAGCTTCGGGAGTCTAACCGGGGAGCTGTTTTTT.

This clone was detected only once. The junction and the germline gene differ at one end; a read error may be behind it. This sequence joins TRBV6-1 and TRBJ1-2; D uncertain. The CDR3 totals 12 residues. CDR1 MNHNS and CDR2 SASEGT come from the germline V gene. The CDR3 spells CASSDLNYGYTF. In nucleotides, the CDR3 is TGTGCCAGTAGTGACTTAAACTATGGCTACACCTTC.

The chain links TRBV6-5 to TRBJ2-5; no clear D. Between the trimmed V and J ends, which lost 5 bases and 2 bases, there was a span of 12 bases. CDR3 length: 14 amino acids. CDR1 and CDR2 (germline): MNHEY, SVGAGI. The chain's CDR3 is CASSTRLLQETQYF. The CDR3 coding sequence is TGTGCCAGCAGTACACGACTGCTTCAAGAGACCCAGTACTTC.

This chain joins TRBV2 and TRBJ2-2; the D gene is possibly TRBD2 (6 bases). The V gene's germline CDR1 is SNHLY and CDR2 FYNNEI. There are 14 residues in the CDR3. V was pared by 7 bases and J by 3 bases, with 12 bases between. CDR3: CASKEGGDTGELFF. DNA for the CDR3: TGTGCCAGCAAGGAGGGCGGCGACACCGGGGAGCTGTTTTTT.

The chain couples TRBV6-5 to TRBJ1-1; TRBD1 might be the D (5 bases). CDR1 MNHEY and CDR2 SVGAGI come from the germline V gene. Trimming took off 6 bases at V and 0 bases at J, with 11 bases between the two ends. This CDR3 region has 14 residues. The CDR3 DNA is TGTGCCAGCAGACGCGGGGACTTGAACACTGAAGCTTTCTTT. Its protein product is CASRRGDLNTEAFF.

V and J are TRBV10-2 and TRBJ2-7; 11 bases match TRBD2. In germline, CDR1 is WSHSY, CDR2 SAAADI. V lost 6 bases, J lost 7 bases, and 5 bases stayed unmatched. This CDR3 region has 13 residues. As DNA, the CDR3 is TGCGCCAGCAGACTAGCGGGAGCGGGAGAGCAGTACTTC. The encoded protein is CASRLAGAGEQYF.

The rearrangement links TRBV7-9 to TRBJ2-3, with a possible D match to TRBD2 (5 bases). CDR3 length: 14 residues. The germline CDR1 and CDR2 sequences are SEHNR and FQNEAQ (reference sequence). Trimming cost V 3 bases and J 2 bases, with 9 bases left between them. CDR3: CASSFRRVTDTQYF. DNA for the CDR3: TGTGCCAGCAGCTTCCGGCGGGTCACAGATACGCAGTATTTT.

This rearrangement joins TRBV5-4 to TRBJ2-1; D not resolved. Trimming removed 2 bases from V and 4 bases from J, with 4 bases in between. CDR3 length: 12 residues. The germline gives CDR1 SGHNT, CDR2 YYREEE (reference sequence). CDR3 residues: CASSFQYNEQFF. In DNA form, the CDR3 reads TGTGCCAGCAGCTTTCAGTACAATGAGCAGTTCTTC.

The chain is built from TRBV27 and TRBJ1-1; 8 bases agree with TRBD1. V dropped 2 bases and J dropped 5; count of bases not matched to a gene: 4. The CDR3 runs 14 residues. CDR1 MNHEY and CDR2 SMNVEV come from the germline V gene (reference sequence). CDR3: CASSLHRGTTEAFF. The CDR3 nucleotides are TGTGCCAGCAGTTTACACAGGGGGACTACTGAAGCTTTCTTT.

This chain connects TRBV18 to TRBJ1-5, with D unclear. The germline CDR1 and CDR2 sequences are KGHSH and LQKENI. V lost 2 bases and J lost 2, with 10 bases in between. CDR3 size: 15 residues. The chain's CDR3 is CASSPMGFGNQPQHF. The CDR3 bases are TGTGCCAGCTCACCAATGGGCTTCGGCAATCAGCCCCAGCATTTT.

V is TRBV7-2 and J is TRBJ1-2, with 9 positions matching TRBD1. J was trimmed by 4 bases and V by 6 bases; bases with no gene match: 9. Germline V CDR1 and CDR2: SGHTA, FQGNSA. CDR3 length: 15 amino acids. DNA of the CDR3: TGTGCCAGCAGAACGTCCGGGACAGGGCCCTATGGCTACACCTTC. Amino acid sequence: CASRTSGTGPYGYTF.

The chain employs TRBV30 and TRBJ1-1; D is ambiguous. The CDR3 runs to 16 residues. Germline V gene sequence: CDR1 GTSNPN, CDR2 SVGIG (reference sequence). V dropped 0 bases and J dropped 0 bases, with 14 bases sitting between them. CDR3 region: CAWSVAYRTMNTEAFF. Written as DNA, the CDR3 is TGTGCCTGGAGTGTAGCGTATCGGACTATGAACACTGAAGCTTTCTTT.